This T cell receptor (beta chain) was retrieved from a study of T cell repertoires in cytomegalovirus infection. Across the study: It was recently identified HLA-C-restricted and well-studied HLA-B-restricted CMV epitopes that the study used. CMV infection together with matching HLA type was indicated by public TCR beta signatures.

This clonotype has more than one count but fewer than ten. Its target is not known. TCRdb ran MiXCR on the reads and lists one entry per CDR3 protein. The sample lists roughly 860,000 distinct CDR3 sequences; approximately 29% were seen once. Study-wide results and caveats: The study identified carriers of CMV plus the relevant HLA from cumulative public TCR beta family frequency. CMV-specific TCR beta clonotypes restricted by HLA-C were the ones dominating the ex vivo response.

Sequencing was performed on cultured CD8+ T cells from PBMCs, taken from culture after CMV antigen stimulation. This receptor was identified in a human donor in good health (CMV status not recorded). Some clones in this sample may be carry-over from other donors' samples.

CDR3 in amino acids: CASSWGPNSPLHF. CDR3 nucleotides: TGTGCCAGCAGTTGGGGACCTAATTCACCCCTCCACTTT. V and J are TRBV6-5 and TRBJ1-6; D may be TRBD1 (5 bases). V shed 4 bases and J shed 6 bases, with 7 bases lying between them. The germline V gene encodes CDR1 MNHEY and CDR2 SVGAGI. The CDR3 covers 13 residues.